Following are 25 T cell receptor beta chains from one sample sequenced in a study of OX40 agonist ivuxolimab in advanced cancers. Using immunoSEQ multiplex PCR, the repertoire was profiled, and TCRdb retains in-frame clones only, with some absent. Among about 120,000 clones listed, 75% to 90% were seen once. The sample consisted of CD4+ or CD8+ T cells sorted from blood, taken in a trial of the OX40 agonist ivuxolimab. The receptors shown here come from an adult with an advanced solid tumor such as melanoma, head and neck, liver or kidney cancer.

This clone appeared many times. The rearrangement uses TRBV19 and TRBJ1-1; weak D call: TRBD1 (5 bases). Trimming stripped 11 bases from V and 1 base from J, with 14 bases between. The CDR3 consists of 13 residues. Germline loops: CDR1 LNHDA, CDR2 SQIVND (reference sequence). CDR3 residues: CADSGQANTEAFF. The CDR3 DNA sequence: TGTGCCGACAGCGGGCAGGCGAACACTGAAGCTTTCTTT.

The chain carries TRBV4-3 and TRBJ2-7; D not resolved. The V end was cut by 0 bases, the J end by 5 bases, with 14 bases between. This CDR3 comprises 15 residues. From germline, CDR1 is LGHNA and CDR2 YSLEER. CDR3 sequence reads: CASSQEAGLGNEQYF. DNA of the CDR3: TGCGCCAGCAGCCAAGAAGCTGGGTTGGGAAACGAGCAGTACTTC.

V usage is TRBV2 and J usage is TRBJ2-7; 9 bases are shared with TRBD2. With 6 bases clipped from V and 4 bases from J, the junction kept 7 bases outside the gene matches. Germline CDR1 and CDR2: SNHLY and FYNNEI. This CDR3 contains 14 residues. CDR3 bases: TGTGCCAGCAGGAATGCGGGGGGGTTATACGAGCAGTACTTC. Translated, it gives CASRNAGGLYEQYF.

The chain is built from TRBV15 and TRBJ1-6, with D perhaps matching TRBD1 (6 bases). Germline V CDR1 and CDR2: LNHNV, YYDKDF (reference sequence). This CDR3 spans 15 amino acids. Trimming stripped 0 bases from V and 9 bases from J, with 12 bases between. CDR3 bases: TGTGCCACCAGCAGAGATGGGGGAGGGGGTTCACCCCTCCACTTT. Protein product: CATSRDGGGGSPLHF. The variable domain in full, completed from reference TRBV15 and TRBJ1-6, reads DAMVIQNPRYQVTQFGKPVTLSCSQTLNHNVMYWYQQKSSQAPKLLFHYYDKDFNNEADTPDNFQSRRPNTSFCFLDIRSPGLGDTAMYLCATSRDGGGGSPLHFGNGTRLTVT.

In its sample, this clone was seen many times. CDR3 sequence (DNA): TGTGCCAGCAGCGTAGGAGTGGCGGGGGGCAAGGCTTTCTTT. Translation gives CASSVGVAGGKAFF. This chain links TRBV9 with TRBJ1-1; a possible D gene is TRBD1 (6 bases). CDR3 length equals 14 residues. Trimming removed 0 bases from V and 11 bases from J, with 17 bases in between. Germline CDR1 and CDR2: SGDLS and YYNGEE.

In DNA form, the CDR3 reads TGTGCCAGCCGGTATGGCAGGGTCCAAGAGACCCAGTACTTC. This encodes CASRYGRVQETQYF. The chain couples TRBV6-5 to TRBJ2-5, with a possible D match to TRBD1 (5 bases). Trimming removed 8 bases from V and 1 base from J, with 14 bases in between. Germline CDR1 is MNHEY and CDR2 is SVGAGI. This CDR3 is built from 14 residues.

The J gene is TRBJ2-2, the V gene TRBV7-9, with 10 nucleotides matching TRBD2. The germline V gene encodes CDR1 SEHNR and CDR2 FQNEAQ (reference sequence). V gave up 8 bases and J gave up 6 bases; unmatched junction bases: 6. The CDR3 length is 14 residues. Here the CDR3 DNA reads TGTGCCAGCGGTTGGCTAGCGGGGGCCGGGGAGCTGTTTTTT. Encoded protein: CASGWLAGAGELFF.

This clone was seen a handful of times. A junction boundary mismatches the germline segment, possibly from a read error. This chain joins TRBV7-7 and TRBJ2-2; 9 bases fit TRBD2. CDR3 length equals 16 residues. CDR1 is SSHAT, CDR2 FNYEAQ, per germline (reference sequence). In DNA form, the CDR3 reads TGTGCTAGCAGCTCAAGCGGGGGGCGCGGCACCGGGGAGCTGTTTTTT. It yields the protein CASSSSGGRGTGELFF.

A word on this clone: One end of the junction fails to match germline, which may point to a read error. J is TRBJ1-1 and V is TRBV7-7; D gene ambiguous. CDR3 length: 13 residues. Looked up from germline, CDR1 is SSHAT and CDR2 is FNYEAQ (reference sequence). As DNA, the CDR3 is TGTGCTAGCAGCCTAGCCGAGAACACTGAAGCTTTCTTT. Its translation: CASSLAENTEAFF.

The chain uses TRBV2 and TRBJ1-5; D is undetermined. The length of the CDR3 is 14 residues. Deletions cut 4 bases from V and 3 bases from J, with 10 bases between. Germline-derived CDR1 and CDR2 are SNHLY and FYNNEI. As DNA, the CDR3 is TGTGCCAGCAGTGGCAGGCTCCCCAATCAGCCCCAGCATTTT. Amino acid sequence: CASSGRLPNQPQHF.

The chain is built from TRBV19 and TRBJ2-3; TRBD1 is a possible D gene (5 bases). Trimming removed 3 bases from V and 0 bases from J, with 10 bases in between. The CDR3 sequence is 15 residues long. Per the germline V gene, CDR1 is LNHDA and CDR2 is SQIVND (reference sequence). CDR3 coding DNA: TGTGCCAGTAGTATCACCAGGGCTAGCACAGATACGCAGTATTTT. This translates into CASSITRASTDTQYF.

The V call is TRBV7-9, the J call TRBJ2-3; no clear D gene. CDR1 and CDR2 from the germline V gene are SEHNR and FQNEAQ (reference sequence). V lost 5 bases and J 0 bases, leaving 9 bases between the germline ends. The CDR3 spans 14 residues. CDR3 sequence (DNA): TGTGCCAGCAGCAAGCAGGCTAGCACAGATACGCAGTATTTT. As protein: CASSKQASTDTQYF.

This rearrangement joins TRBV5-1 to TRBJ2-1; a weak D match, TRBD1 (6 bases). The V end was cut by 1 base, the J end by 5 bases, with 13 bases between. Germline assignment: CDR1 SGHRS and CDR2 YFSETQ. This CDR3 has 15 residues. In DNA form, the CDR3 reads TGCGCCAGCAGCTTGCTGGCAGGGGCAGACAATGAGCAGTTCTTC. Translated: CASSLLAGADNEQFF.

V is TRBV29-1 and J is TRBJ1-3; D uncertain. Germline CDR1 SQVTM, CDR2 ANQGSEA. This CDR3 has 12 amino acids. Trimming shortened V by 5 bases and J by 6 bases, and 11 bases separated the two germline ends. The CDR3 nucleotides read TGCAGCGTTTCAGAGACCATAAACACCATATATTTT. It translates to CSVSETINTIYF.

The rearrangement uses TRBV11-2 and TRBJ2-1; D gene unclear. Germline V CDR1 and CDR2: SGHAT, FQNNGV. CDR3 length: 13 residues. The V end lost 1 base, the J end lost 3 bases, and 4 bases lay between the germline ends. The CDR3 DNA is TGTGCCAGCAGCTTAGGTAGCTACAATGAGCAGTTCTTC. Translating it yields CASSLGSYNEQFF.

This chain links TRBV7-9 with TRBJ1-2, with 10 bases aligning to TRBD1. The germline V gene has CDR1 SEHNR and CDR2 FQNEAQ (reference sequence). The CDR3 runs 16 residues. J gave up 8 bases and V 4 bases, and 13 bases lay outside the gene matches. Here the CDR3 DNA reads TGTGCCAGCAGCTCTCCGGGACAGGGGCCTTCTTGGGGCTACACCTTC. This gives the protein CASSSPGQGPSWGYTF.

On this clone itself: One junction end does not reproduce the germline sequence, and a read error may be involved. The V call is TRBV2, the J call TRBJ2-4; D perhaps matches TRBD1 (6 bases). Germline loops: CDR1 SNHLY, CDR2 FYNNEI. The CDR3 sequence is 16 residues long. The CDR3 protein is CASTEQQGLAKNIQYF. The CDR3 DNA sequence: TGTGCCAGCACTGAACAACAGGGCCTAGCCAAAAACATTCAGTACTTC.

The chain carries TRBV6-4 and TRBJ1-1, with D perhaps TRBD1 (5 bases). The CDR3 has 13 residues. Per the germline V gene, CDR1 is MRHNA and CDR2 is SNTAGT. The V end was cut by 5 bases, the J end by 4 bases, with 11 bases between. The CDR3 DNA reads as TGTGCCAGCAGTCAGGACATATTCACTGAAGCTTTCTTT. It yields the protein CASSQDIFTEAFF.

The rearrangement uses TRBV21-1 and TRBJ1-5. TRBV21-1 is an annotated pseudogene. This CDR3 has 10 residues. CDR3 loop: CATKGGHQHF. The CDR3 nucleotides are TGTGCCACGAAGGGAGGACACCAGCATTTT.

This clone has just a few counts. This chain's CDR3 is CASSLAPGGHEQYF. DNA of the CDR3: TGTGCCAGCAGCTTAGCTCCGGGGGGCCACGAGCAGTACTTC. The J gene is TRBJ2-7, the V gene TRBV7-9, with a tentative D call TRBD2 (7 bases). The CDR3 has 14 residues. The V end was cut by 0 bases, the J end by 5 bases, with 11 bases between. Germline V lookup: CDR1 SEHNR, CDR2 FQNEAQ (reference sequence).

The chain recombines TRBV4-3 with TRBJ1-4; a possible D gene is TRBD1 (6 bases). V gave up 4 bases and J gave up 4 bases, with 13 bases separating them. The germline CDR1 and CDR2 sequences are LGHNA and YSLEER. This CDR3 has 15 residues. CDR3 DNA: TGCGCCAGCAGCCCCACCGGGACAATTAATGAAAAACTGTTTTTT. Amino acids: CASSPTGTINEKLFF.

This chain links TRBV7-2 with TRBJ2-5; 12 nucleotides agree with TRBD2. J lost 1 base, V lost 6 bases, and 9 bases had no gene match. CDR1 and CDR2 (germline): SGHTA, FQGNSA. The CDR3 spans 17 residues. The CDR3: CASSFLAGGPVQETQYF. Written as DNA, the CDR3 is TGTGCCAGCAGTTTTCTAGCGGGGGGGCCGGTCCAAGAGACCCAGTACTTC.

CDR3 in DNA: TGTGCCAGCAGTAAACAGGGGATAACCTACGAGCAGTACTTC. It yields the protein CASSKQGITYEQYF. The chain is built from TRBV2 and TRBJ2-7; 7 positions agree with TRBD1. The ends lost 5 bases at V and 2 bases at J; junction bases unmatched: 6. The length of the CDR3 is 14 residues. CDR1 and CDR2 from the germline V gene are SNHLY and FYNNEI.

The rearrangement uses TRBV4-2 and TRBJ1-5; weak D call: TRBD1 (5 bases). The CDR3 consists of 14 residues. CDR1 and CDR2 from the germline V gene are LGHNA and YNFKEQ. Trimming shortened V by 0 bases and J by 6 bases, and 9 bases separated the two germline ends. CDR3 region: CASSQETGGQPQHF. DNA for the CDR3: TGTGCCAGCAGCCAAGAGACGGGGGGTCAGCCCCAGCATTTT.

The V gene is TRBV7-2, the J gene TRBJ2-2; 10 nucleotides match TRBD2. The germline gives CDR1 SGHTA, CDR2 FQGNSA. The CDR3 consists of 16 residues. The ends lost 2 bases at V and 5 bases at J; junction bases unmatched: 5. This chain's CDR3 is CASSLIAGGPTGELFF. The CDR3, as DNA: TGTGCCAGCAGCTTAATAGCGGGGGGTCCAACCGGGGAGCTGTTTTTT. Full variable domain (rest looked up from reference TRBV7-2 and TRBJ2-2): GAGVSQSPSNKVTEKGKDVELRCDPISGHTALYWYRQSLGQGLEFLIYFQGNSAPDKSGLPSDRFSAERTGGSVSTLTIQRTQQEDSAVYLCASSLIAGGPTGELFFGEGSRLTVL.